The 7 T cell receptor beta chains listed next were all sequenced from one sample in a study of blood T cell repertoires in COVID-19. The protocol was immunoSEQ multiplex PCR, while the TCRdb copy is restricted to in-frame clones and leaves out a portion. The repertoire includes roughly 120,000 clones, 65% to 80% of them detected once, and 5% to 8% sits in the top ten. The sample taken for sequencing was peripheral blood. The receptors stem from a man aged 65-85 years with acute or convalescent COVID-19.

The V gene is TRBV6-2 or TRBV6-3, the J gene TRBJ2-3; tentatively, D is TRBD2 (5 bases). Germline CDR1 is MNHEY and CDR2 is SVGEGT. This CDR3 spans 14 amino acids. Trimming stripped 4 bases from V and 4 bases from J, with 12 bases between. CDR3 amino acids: CASSLSGSPDTQYF. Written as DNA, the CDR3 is TGTGCCAGCAGTTTAAGCGGAAGCCCAGATACGCAGTATTTT.

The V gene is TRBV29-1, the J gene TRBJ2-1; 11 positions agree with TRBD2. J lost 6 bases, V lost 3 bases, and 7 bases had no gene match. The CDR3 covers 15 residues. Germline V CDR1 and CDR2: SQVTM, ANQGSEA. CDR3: CSVELLAGGRNEQFF. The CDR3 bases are TGCAGCGTTGAGCTCCTAGCGGGAGGTCGCAATGAGCAGTTCTTC.

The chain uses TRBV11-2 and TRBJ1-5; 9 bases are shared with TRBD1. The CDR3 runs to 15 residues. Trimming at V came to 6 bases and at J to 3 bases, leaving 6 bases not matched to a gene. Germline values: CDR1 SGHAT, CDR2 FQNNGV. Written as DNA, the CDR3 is TGTGCCAGCAGTCCCGGGACAGGGAACAATCAGCCCCAGCATTTT. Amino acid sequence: CASSPGTGNNQPQHF.

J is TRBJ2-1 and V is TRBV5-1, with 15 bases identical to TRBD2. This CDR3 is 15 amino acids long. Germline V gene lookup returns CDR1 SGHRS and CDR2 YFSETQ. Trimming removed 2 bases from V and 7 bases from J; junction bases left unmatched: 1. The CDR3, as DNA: TGCGCCAGCAGCTTAGGGACTAGCGGGAGGAATGAGCAGTTCTTC. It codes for CASSLGTSGRNEQFF.

Here the CDR3 reads CASSIGTGLASLAGPELFF. CDR3 coding DNA: TGTGCCAGTAGTATAGGGACGGGACTAGCGTCGTTGGCGGGACCGGAGCTGTTTTTT. The chain couples TRBV19 to TRBJ2-2, with 10 bases aligning to TRBD2. The CDR3 is 19 residues long. Looked up from germline, CDR1 is LNHDA and CDR2 is SQIVND (reference sequence). V lost 1 base, J lost 10 bases, and 18 bases stayed unmatched.

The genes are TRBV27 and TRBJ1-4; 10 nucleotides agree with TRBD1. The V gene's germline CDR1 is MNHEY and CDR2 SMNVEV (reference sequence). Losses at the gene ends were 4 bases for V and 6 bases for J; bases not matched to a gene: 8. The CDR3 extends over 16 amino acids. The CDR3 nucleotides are TGTGCCAGCAGTTCAATACCGGGACAGGGGCATGAAAAACTGTTTTTT. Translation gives CASSSIPGQGHEKLFF.

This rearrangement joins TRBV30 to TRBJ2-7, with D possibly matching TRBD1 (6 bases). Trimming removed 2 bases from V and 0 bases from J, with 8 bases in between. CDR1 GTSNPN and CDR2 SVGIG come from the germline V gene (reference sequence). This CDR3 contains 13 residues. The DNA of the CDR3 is TGTGCCTGGAGTAGGGGGTTCTCCTACGAGCAGTACTTC. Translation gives CAWSRGFSYEQYF.